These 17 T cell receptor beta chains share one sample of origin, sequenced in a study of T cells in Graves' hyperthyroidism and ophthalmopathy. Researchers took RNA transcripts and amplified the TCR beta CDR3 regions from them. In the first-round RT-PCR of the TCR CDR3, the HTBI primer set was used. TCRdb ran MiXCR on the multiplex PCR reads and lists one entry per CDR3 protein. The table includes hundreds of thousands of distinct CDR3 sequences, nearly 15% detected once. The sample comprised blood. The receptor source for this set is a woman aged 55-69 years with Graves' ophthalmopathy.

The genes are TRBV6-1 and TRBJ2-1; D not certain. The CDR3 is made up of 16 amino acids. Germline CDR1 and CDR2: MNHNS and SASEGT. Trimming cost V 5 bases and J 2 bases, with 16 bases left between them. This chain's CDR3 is CASSFHLIDTYNEQFF. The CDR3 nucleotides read TGTGCCAGCAGTTTCCATCTCATAGACACCTACAATGAGCAGTTCTTC.

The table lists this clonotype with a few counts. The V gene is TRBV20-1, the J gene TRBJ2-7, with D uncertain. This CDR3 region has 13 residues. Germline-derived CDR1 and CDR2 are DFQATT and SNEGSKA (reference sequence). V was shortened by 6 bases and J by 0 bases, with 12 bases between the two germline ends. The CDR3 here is CSAAGHSSYEQYF. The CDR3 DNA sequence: TGCAGTGCCGCCGGTCACAGCTCCTACGAGCAGTACTTC.

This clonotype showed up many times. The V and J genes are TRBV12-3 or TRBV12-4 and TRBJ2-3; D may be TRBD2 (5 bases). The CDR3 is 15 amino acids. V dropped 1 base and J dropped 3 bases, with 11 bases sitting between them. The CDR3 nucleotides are TGTGCCAGCAGTTTAGATTCCCAGCGGACAGATACGCAGTATTTT. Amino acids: CASSLDSQRTDTQYF.

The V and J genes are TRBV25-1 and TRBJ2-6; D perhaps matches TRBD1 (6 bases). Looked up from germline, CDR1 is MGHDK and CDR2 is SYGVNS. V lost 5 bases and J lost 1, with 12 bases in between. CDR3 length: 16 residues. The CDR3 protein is CASSPNRASGANVLTF. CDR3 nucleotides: TGTGCCAGCAGTCCCAACAGGGCTTCTGGGGCCAACGTCCTGACTTTC.

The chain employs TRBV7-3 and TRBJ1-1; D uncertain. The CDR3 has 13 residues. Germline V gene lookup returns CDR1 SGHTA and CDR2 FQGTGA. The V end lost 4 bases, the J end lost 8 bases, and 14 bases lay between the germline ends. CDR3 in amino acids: CASSSSGVGEAFF. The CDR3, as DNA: TGTGCCAGCAGCTCCTCCGGAGTCGGGGAAGCTTTCTTT.

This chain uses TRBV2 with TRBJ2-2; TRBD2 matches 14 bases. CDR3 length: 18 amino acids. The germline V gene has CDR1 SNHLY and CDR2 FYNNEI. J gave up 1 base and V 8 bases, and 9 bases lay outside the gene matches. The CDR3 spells CASDSTSGRAGNTGELFF. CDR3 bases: TGTGCCAGCGATTCGACTAGCGGGAGGGCCGGGAACACCGGGGAGCTGTTTTTT.

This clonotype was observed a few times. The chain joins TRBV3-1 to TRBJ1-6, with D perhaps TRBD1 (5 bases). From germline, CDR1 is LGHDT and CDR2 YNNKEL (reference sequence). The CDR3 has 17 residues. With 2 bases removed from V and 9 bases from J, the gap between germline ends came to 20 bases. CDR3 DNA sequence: TGTGCCAGCAGCCAATTCTCTTACAGGATCCAGACTTCACCCCTCCACTTT. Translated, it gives CASSQFSYRIQTSPLHF.

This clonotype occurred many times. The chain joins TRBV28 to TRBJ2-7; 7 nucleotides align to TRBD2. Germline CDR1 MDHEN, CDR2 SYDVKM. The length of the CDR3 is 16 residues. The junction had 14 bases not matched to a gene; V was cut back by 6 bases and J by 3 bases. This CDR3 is CASSLGVPGGFYEQYF. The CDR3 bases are TGTGCCAGCAGCCTTGGGGTTCCGGGAGGCTTCTACGAGCAGTACTTC.

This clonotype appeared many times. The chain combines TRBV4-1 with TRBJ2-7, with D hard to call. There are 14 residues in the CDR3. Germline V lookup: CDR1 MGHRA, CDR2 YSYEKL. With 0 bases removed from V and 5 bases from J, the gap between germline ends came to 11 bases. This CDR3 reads CASSQDPRVHEQYF. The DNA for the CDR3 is TGCGCCAGCAGCCAAGATCCCCGGGTCCACGAGCAGTACTTC.

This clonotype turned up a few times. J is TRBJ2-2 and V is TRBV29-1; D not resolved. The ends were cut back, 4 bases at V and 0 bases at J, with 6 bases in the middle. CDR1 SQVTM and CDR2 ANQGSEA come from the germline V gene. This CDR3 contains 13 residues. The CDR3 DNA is TGCAGCGTTGGGGTCACGAACACCGGGGAGCTGTTTTTT. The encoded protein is CSVGVTNTGELFF.

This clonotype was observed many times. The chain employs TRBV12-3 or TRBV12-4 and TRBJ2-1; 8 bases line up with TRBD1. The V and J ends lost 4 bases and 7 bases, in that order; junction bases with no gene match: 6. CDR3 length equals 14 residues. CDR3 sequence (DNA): TGTGCCAGCAGTTCCCAGGGGGCGATGAATGAGCAGTTCTTC. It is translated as CASSSQGAMNEQFF.

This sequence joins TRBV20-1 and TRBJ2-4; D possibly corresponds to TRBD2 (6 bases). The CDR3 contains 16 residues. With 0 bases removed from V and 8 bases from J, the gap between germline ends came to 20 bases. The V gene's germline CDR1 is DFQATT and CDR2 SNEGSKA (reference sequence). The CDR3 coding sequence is TGCAGTGCTAGAGATCAGGGTGGTAATAGCGGCTACATTCAGTACTTC. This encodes CSARDQGGNSGYIQYF.

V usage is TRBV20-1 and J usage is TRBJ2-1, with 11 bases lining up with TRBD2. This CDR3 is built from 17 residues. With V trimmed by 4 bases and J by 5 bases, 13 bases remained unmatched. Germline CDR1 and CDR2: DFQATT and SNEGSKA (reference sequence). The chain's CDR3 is CSANPPIAGLADNEQFF. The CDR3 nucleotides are TGCAGTGCTAATCCTCCCATCGCGGGACTAGCGGACAATGAGCAGTTCTTC.

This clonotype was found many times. The CDR3 bases are TGTGCCAGCAGTTATGACAGGGGACGCACCGGGGAGCTGTTTTTT. This translates into CASSYDRGRTGELFF. The gene calls are TRBV6-5 and TRBJ2-2, with 8 positions matching TRBD1. J gave up 4 bases and V 3 bases, and 4 bases lay outside the gene matches. CDR3 size: 15 residues. Germline assignment: CDR1 MNHEY and CDR2 SVGAGI.

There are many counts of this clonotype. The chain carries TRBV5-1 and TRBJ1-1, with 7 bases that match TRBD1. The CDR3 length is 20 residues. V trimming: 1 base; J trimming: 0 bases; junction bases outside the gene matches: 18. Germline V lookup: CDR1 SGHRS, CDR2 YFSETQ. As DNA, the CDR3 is TGCGCCAGCAGCTTGAACCCCCACGGGACAGCTATACCCATGAACACTGAAGCTTTCTTT. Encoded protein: CASSLNPHGTAIPMNTEAFF.

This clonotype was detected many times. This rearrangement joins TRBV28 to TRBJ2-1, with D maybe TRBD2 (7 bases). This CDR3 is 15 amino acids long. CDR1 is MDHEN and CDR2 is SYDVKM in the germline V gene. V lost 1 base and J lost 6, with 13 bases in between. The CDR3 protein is CASSLFGGPGNEQFF. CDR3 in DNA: TGTGCCAGCAGTTTATTCGGGGGGCCGGGCAATGAGCAGTTCTTC.

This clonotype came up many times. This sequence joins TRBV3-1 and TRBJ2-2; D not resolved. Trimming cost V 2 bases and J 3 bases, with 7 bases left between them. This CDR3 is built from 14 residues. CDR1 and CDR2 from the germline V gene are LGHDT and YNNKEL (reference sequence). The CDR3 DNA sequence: TGTGCCAGCAGCCAATTCGGAGACACCGGGGAGCTGTTTTTT. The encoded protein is CASSQFGDTGELFF.